One and the same sample provided the 20 T cell receptor beta chains below, sequenced in a study of T cells after yellow fever vaccination. TCRdb re-analysed the 5' RACE reads in MiXCR, keeping a single row per CDR3 protein. The repertoire holds roughly 120,000 distinct CDR3 sequences, 7% to 8.5% seen once, with around 25% in the top ten. Material: CD8+ T cells sorted from PBMCs, obtained 45 days after the yellow fever booster vaccination. These receptors came from a man younger than 40 who received the YFV17D yellow fever vaccine.

The chain links TRBV14 to TRBJ2-7; a weak D match, TRBD2 (5 bases). The CDR3 sequence is 15 residues long. Germline V gives CDR1 SGHDN, CDR2 FVKESK. The V end was cut by 2 bases, the J end by 4 bases, with 15 bases between. The CDR3 loop reads CASSQKPGGYYEQYF. CDR3 nucleotide sequence: TGTGCCAGCAGCCAAAAGCCCGGAGGTTATTACGAGCAGTACTTC.

This clonotype appeared many times. The rearrangement links TRBV6-5 to TRBJ2-1; 9 positions agree with TRBD2. CDR1 and CDR2 (germline): MNHEY, SVGAGI. The CDR3 is 15 amino acids. Unmatched junction bases numbered 8, after V lost 5 bases and J lost 6 bases. This CDR3 is CASSIQAGGPNEQFF. CDR3 coding DNA: TGTGCCAGCAGTATACAGGCGGGAGGGCCCAATGAGCAGTTCTTC.

This clonotype was observed many times. This chain joins TRBV21-1 and TRBJ2-1; the listed D gene, TRBD1, was not tested against the DNA. TRBV21-1 is a documented pseudogene. This CDR3 comprises 12 residues. In DNA, the CDR3 is TGTGCCAGCAGCAGGACCGGGAATGAGCAGTTCTTC. Encoded protein: CASSRTGNEQFF.

This clonotype was detected ten times or more. J is TRBJ2-2 and V is TRBV7-9, with D perhaps matching TRBD2 (6 bases). Trimming stripped 1 base from V and 4 bases from J, with 7 bases between. This CDR3 is 14 amino acids long. In germline, CDR1 is SEHNR, CDR2 FQNEAQ (reference sequence). CDR3: CASSLVRGTGELFF. In DNA, the CDR3 is TGTGCCAGCAGCTTAGTGCGGGGCACCGGGGAGCTGTTTTTT.

This clonotype came up many times. This rearrangement joins TRBV12-3 or TRBV12-4 to TRBJ2-7; 9 nucleotides align to TRBD2. This CDR3 spans 12 amino acids. After removal of 9 bases from V and 6 bases from J, the junction contained 6 bases not matched to a gene. CDR3: CASLLAGREQYF. CDR3 DNA: TGTGCCAGTCTGCTAGCGGGACGCGAGCAGTACTTC.

The chain recombines TRBV9 with TRBJ2-1; 7 bases agree with TRBD2. CDR1 SGDLS and CDR2 YYNGEE come from the germline V gene. CDR3 length: 16 amino acids. J was trimmed by 8 bases and V by 3 bases; bases with no gene match: 14. Here the CDR3 reads CASSAGGGLGTDEQFF. As DNA, the CDR3 is TGTGCCAGCAGCGCTGGAGGAGGACTAGGGACGGATGAGCAGTTCTTC.

This clonotype was detected many times. The chain combines TRBV12-3 or TRBV12-4 with TRBJ2-4; D is possibly TRBD2 (5 bases). The CDR3 contains 14 residues. V was clipped by 8 bases and J by 0 bases, with 11 bases between them. Here the CDR3 reads CASGEGGAKNIQYF. CDR3 nucleotide sequence: TGTGCCAGCGGCGAGGGCGGAGCCAAAAACATTCAGTACTTC.

J is TRBJ2-1 and V is TRBV15; tentatively, D is TRBD1 or TRBD2 (6 bases each). Germline V gene lookup returns CDR1 LNHNV and CDR2 YYDKDF (reference sequence). The CDR3 covers 13 residues. With 5 bases removed from V and 6 bases from J, the gap between germline ends came to 11 bases. CDR3 residues: CATSARGLNEQFF. In DNA form, the CDR3 reads TGTGCCACCAGCGCACGGGGGCTCAATGAGCAGTTCTTC.

In this sample, this clonotype turned up many times. V is TRBV7-9 and J is TRBJ2-5; D perhaps matches TRBD2 (5 bases). CDR3 length: 15 residues. Germline CDR1 is SEHNR and CDR2 is FQNEAQ (reference sequence). Trimming took 6 bases from V and 1 from J, leaving 15 bases between them. For the CDR3, the DNA is TGTGCCAGCAGTCGCCCTGACTATCTCCAAGAGACCCAGTACTTC. It codes for CASSRPDYLQETQYF.

This clonotype was recorded many times. The chain couples TRBV12-3 or TRBV12-4 to TRBJ2-7; 8 bases align to TRBD2. The ends lost 7 bases at V and 4 bases at J; junction bases unmatched: 6. The CDR3 consists of 13 residues. CDR3 sequence: CASKVAGSYEQYF. For the CDR3, the DNA is TGTGCCAGCAAGGTAGCGGGGTCTTACGAGCAGTACTTC.

This clonotype has at least ten counts. This chain uses TRBV4-3 with TRBJ2-2; D remains unclear. There are 15 residues in the CDR3. V was pared by 1 base and J by 0 bases, with 6 bases between. The germline gives CDR1 LGHNA, CDR2 YSLEER. As DNA, the CDR3 is TGCGCCAGCAGCCAAGGGGTCTCGAACACCGGGGAGCTGTTTTTT. The encoded protein is CASSQGVSNTGELFF.

This clonotype was seen ten or more times. The chain recombines TRBV27 with TRBJ2-1; D is uncertain. This CDR3 spans 14 amino acids. V was cut by 7 bases and J by 0 bases, with 10 bases left in between. The germline V gene has CDR1 MNHEY and CDR2 SMNVEV (reference sequence). The CDR3 DNA is TGTGCCAGCACCCTGGGCGGCTCCTACAATGAGCAGTTCTTC. Translating it yields CASTLGGSYNEQFF.

In its sample, this clonotype was seen many times. V usage is TRBV6-2 or TRBV6-3 and J usage is TRBJ2-7, with 7 positions matching TRBD1. Looked up from germline, CDR1 is MNHEY and CDR2 is SVGEGT. The V gene end was trimmed by 4 bases and the J gene end by 4 bases; junction bases not matched to a gene: 13. This CDR3 comprises 16 residues. The CDR3: CASSSPHIDRVYEQYF. The CDR3 bases are TGTGCCAGCAGTTCTCCCCACATCGACAGGGTATACGAGCAGTACTTC.

The table lists this clonotype with many counts. The chain combines TRBV6-5 with TRBJ1-6, with TRBD1 matching over 7 bases. Per germline, CDR1 MNHEY and CDR2 SVGAGI. The CDR3 extends over 18 amino acids. V lost 0 bases and J lost 7; bases outside the gene matches: 12. The CDR3 loop is CASSYSYAAQGRNSPLHF. The CDR3 DNA sequence: TGTGCCAGCAGTTACTCGTATGCAGCACAGGGGAGAAATTCACCCCTCCACTTT.

This clonotype was seen at least ten times. This sequence joins TRBV20-1 and TRBJ1-2; possibly TRBD1 for D (5 bases). The CDR3 extends over 12 amino acids. The germline CDR1 and CDR2 sequences are DFQATT and SNEGSKA (reference sequence). V lost 6 bases, J lost 9 bases, and 17 bases lay in between. CDR3 sequence reads: CSALDKPASYTF. The CDR3 bases are TGCAGTGCGTTGGACAAACCGGCGAGCTACACCTTC.

This clonotype has ten or more counts. The chain links TRBV10-3 to TRBJ2-7; TRBD1 matches 7 bases. The germline gives CDR1 ENHRY, CDR2 SYGVKD. The V segment lost 4 bases and the J segment 1 base; nucleotides outside the gene matches: 1. The CDR3 runs 13 residues. CDR3 sequence reads: CAISAGGSYEQYF. CDR3 in DNA: TGTGCCATCAGTGCAGGGGGATCCTACGAGCAGTACTTC.

This clonotype has a count of ten or more. The rearrangement uses TRBV7-2 and TRBJ2-7, with D perhaps TRBD2 (5 bases). V was shortened by 5 bases and J by 6 bases, with 17 bases between the two germline ends. This CDR3 spans 14 amino acids. CDR1 and CDR2 from the germline V gene are SGHTA and FQGNSA. CDR3 coding DNA: TGTGCCAGCAGCCCACACTCGGTGGGGAGCGAGCAGTACTTC. Its protein is CASSPHSVGSEQYF. Complete variable domain (other parts from reference TRBV7-2 and TRBJ2-7): GAGVSQSPSNKVTEKGKDVELRCDPISGHTALYWYRQSLGQGLEFLIYFQGNSAPDKSGLPSDRFSAERTGGSVSTLTIQRTQQEDSAVYLCASSPHSVGSEQYFGPGTRLTVT.

This clonotype was detected only a few times. The gene calls are TRBV4-3 and TRBJ2-7; D is undetermined. Per the germline V gene, CDR1 is LGHNA and CDR2 is YSLEER. There are 13 residues in the CDR3. Deletions cut 0 bases from V and 6 bases from J, with 9 bases between. CDR3 in DNA: TGCGCCAGCAGCCAAGACCCCCTGGCCGAGCAGTACTTC. Amino acid sequence: CASSQDPLAEQYF.

This clonotype was found many times. The chain has TRBV6-5 and TRBJ2-1; tentatively, D is TRBD1 or TRBD2 (5 bases each). Per germline, CDR1 MNHEY and CDR2 SVGAGI. This CDR3 contains 14 residues. V was pared by 6 bases and J by 9 bases, with 18 bases between. The CDR3, as DNA: TGTGCCAGCAGAACCCGGGGCGGCCTGAGTGAGCAGTTCTTC. It yields the protein CASRTRGGLSEQFF.

The sample holds many counts of this clonotype. The J gene is TRBJ2-1, the V gene TRBV5-5; D is possibly TRBD2 (6 bases). The germline V and J ends were trimmed by 5 bases and 0 bases, with 15 bases remaining between them. Germline CDR1 SGHKS, CDR2 YYEKEE (reference sequence). CDR3 length: 16 residues. The CDR3 DNA reads TGTGCCAGCAGTTTGTCTGGGGGGAGCTCCTACAATGAGCAGTTCTTC. Its translation: CASSLSGGSSYNEQFF.